The T cell receptor beta chain under discussion was sequenced for a study of T cell responses to AZD1222 COVID-19 vaccine. Study-level results: Spike-specific TCR depth and breadth grew after two AZD1222 doses. CD4 TCRs associated with vaccination spanned spike, dominating at 160-218 and 743-854. Only after the peak T cell response were repertoires sampled. A reported finding is that nearly half of spike-specific TCRs target unmutated variant regions.

Some clones are missing from TCRdb's copy, which holds only in-frame ones; the method was immunoSEQ multiplex PCR. The sample holds approximately 200,000 clones; around 87% are singletons and the top ten take 2.5% to 3%. Notes on this clone: Its antigen is still unknown.

There are 15 residues in the CDR3. Per the germline V gene, CDR1 is SGDLS and CDR2 is YYNGEE. V gave up 3 bases and J gave up 1 base, with 10 bases separating them. This rearrangement joins TRBV9 to TRBJ1-4; tentative D call: TRBD1 (6 bases). The TCR originated in an adult in good health. The sequencing here drew on peripheral blood, taken on day 0 of MenACWY control vaccination. CDR3 in amino acids: CASSAQGITNEKLFF. The DNA for the CDR3 is TGTGCCAGCAGCGCGCAGGGGATAACTAATGAAAAACTGTTTTTT.